Listed below are T cell receptor beta chains from one sample, sequenced in a study of T cell responses to AZD1222 COVID-19 vaccine. TCRdb's table, derived via immunoSEQ multiplex PCR, lists solely in-frame clones and lacks some. Of about 64,000 clones in the sample, over 80% were seen once. This specimen consisted of peripheral blood, obtained 28 days after the second dose of the MenACWY control vaccine. The receptors derive from an adult who received the MenACWY meningococcal vaccine as a control. Both conserved end residues are trimmed from each CDR3. The order of the fields is J gene, V gene, CDR3 protein.

TRBJ2-1	TRBV19	ASSLRADAYNEQF
TRBJ2-5	TRBV4-3	ASSQETGGPTQY
TRBJ2-5	TRBV6-2/TRBV6-3	ASSYRSTTGHQETQY
TRBJ1-1	TRBV6-2/TRBV6-3	ASSYSRGEAF
TRBJ1-1	TRBV16	ASTRRTGVPPGTEAF
TRBJ2-1	TRBV2	ASSEESGRAYEQF
TRBJ2-1	TRBV27	ASSSAGRNEQF
TRBJ2-7	TRBV27	ASSLYGIDSYEQY
TRBJ2-7	TRBV7-2	ASSPRTGEDGGYEQY
TRBJ2-7	TRBV12-3/TRBV12-4	ASSLTTGIEQY
TRBJ1-2	TRBV7-9	ASSLAGPKGGGYT
TRBJ2-2	TRBV13	ASRWGNTGELF
TRBJ2-5	TRBV5-1	ASSLGGTLYQETQY
TRBJ1-5	TRBV28	ASLGGGLNQPQH
TRBJ2-7	TRBV19	ASSQAGRGYEQY
TRBJ2-2	TRBV6-5	ASISGVAGELF
TRBJ2-5	TRBV15	ATRGRARGGQETQY
TRBJ2-1	TRBV6-2/TRBV6-3	ASSLGRVFSEQF
TRBJ2-7	TRBV6-5	ASILFAGGGNEQY
TRBJ1-1	TRBV2	ASKGGNTEAF
TRBJ1-2	TRBV5-4	ASSFKQPYGYT
TRBJ2-5	TRBV30	AWSVPAGQGARETQY
TRBJ2-5	TRBV24-1	ATSLTSGRGETQY
TRBJ2-3	TRBV5-1	ASAATDTQY
TRBJ2-7	TRBV27	ASSRGFARYEQY
TRBJ2-1	TRBV25-1	ASSAWGGLSYNEQF
TRBJ2-7	TRBV12-3/TRBV12-4	ASSDHGREQY
TRBJ2-2	TRBV6-5	ASRYSNTGELF
TRBJ2-7	TRBV27	ASSEAVTSYEQY
TRBJ2-7	TRBV30	AHLPRDSYEQY
TRBJ2-3	TRBV7-2	ASSLDLFTDTQY
TRBJ1-4	TRBV7-9	AGKDAQEGEKLF
TRBJ2-1	TRBV4-3	ASSQDYRGKYNEQF
TRBJ1-1	TRBV5-6	ASSLEAEAF
TRBJ2-7	TRBV6-1	ASSENGVTYEQY
TRBJ1-5	TRBV28	ASSAQGAGQPQH
TRBJ2-1	TRBV5-6	ASSLLGAGGLASGNEQF
TRBJ2-2	TRBV7-3	ASSLTGDAGELF
TRBJ1-1	TRBV6-1	ASSEAGAGEAF
TRBJ1-3	TRBV5-1	ASSLGNTGAGGNTIY